This T cell receptor (beta chain) was obtained from a study of cytomegalovirus exposure and HLA in healthy donors. The assay was immunoSEQ multiplex PCR, and TCRdb's table has in-frame clones only and misses some. This sample carries some 240,000 clones, roughly 84% of them seen once, and the ten largest clones take more than 1.5%. Trimming shortened V by 5 bases and J by 0 bases, and 7 bases separated the two germline ends. The germline V gene encodes CDR1 MNHEY and CDR2 SVGAGI. The CDR3 totals 13 residues. Points on this clone: Its antigen is not identified. This sample also contains other DNA sequences that code for the same CDR3.

The study's findings and limits: Researchers catalogued some 160 TCR beta chains as cytomegalovirus-associated. In vitro assays verified that three CMV-associated chains recognized CMV antigens specifically. Many donors shared some public TCRs, even though most TCR sequences were rare.

Source material: PBMCs. The gene calls are TRBV6-5 and TRBJ2-5; D is unresolved. This clonotype originated in a young woman in good health and CMV-seropositive. DNA for the CDR3: TGTGCCAGCAGTCGTGACTACCAAGAGACCCAGTACTTC. Residues: CASSRDYQETQYF.